This T cell receptor beta chain was sequenced during a study of control samples from healthy donors and cancer patients. The data were produced by immunoSEQ multiplex PCR, yet TCRdb's version contains in-frame clones alone and is incomplete. The sample consists of some 110,000 clones, 75% to 90% of them appearing once. CDR1 is GTSNPN and CDR2 is SVGIG in the germline V gene (reference sequence). The CDR3 is 13 residues long. V gave up 5 bases and J gave up 3 bases, with 13 bases separating them. The receptor was derived from a woman aged 45-60 years with colorectal cancer. The V call is TRBV30, the J call TRBJ1-1; D is unresolved. Sequenced sample: PBMCs. Written as DNA, the CDR3 is TGTGCCTGGGTCCCCAGTTTACACACTGAAGCTTTCTTT. Its translation: CAWVPSLHTEAFF.